This record covers a single T cell receptor beta chain. The antigen is not known. CDR1 and CDR2 from the germline V gene are SGHNT and YENEEA. This CDR3 contains 15 residues. Trimming cost V 4 bases and J 7 bases, with 20 bases left between them. TCRdb's copy holds only in-frame clones and misses some; the assay was immunoSEQ multiplex PCR. The data hold more than 1,500 clones, with about 19% observed a single time. This sample is part of a study of T cells in localized non-small cell lung cancer. Whole-study results and caveats: Appearing in adjacent lung were a median about 50 of the top 100 tumor clones. Elevated blood T cell density was associated with longer overall survival. Uninvolved adjacent lung showed the highest T cell clonality, exceeding tumor.

The rearrangement uses TRBV11-3 and TRBJ2-7, with D possibly being TRBD2 (5 bases). This sequence originates from a man aged 40 to 69 with stage III lung adenocarcinoma. Sequencing was performed on normal lung tissue next to the tumor, taken before any cancer treatment. CDR3 in amino acids: CASSSFGSGLTEQYF. The CDR3, as DNA: TGTGCCAGCAGCTCATTCGGGTCGGGGTTAACGGAGCAGTACTTC.